This is a list of T cell receptor beta chains from one sample in a study of blood T cell repertoires in COVID-19. TCRdb's copy holds only in-frame clones and misses some; the assay was immunoSEQ multiplex PCR. Seen here are more than 85,000 clones, over 70% observed once, and the top ten hold 20% to 30%. Specimen: peripheral blood. The receptors were gathered from an older man with active or convalescent COVID-19. CDR3s leave out the opening cysteine and the closing phenylalanine or tryptophan. The D gene is left open where the match is weak.

>TRBJ1-5|TRBV6-5|TRBD1
ASRRDRVQPQH
>TRBJ2-3|TRBV19|.
ASSMAGGPHTQY
>TRBJ1-1|TRBV28|.
ASSLYNLNTEAF
>TRBJ1-4|TRBV7-9|TRBD1
ASSPGRGRQEKLF
>TRBJ1-2|TRBV4-3|.
ASSQDRWADYGYT
>TRBJ2-7|TRBV19|TRBD1
ASSTGTGYLGEQY
>TRBJ2-1|TRBV19|TRBD2
ASSIGLADSYNEQF
>TRBJ2-7|TRBV12-3/TRBV12-4|.
ASSLLSSYEQY
>TRBJ1-1|TRBV5-4|.
ASSPTPVEEAF
>TRBJ2-5|TRBV29-1|TRBD1
SVRTGLGETQY
>TRBJ2-7|TRBV29-1|.
SALRTGSSYEQY
>TRBJ1-6|TRBV10-2|TRBD1
ASSEGTGSSYNSPLH
>TRBJ1-2|TRBV12-3/TRBV12-4|.
ASSLTGDAGYT
>TRBJ2-7|TRBV18|.
ASSPGTSEQY
>TRBJ1-2|TRBV19|TRBD1
ASRMGQGYGYT
>TRBJ2-7|TRBV27|.
ASSPEGSEDEQY
>TRBJ1-1|TRBV6-4|TRBD1
ASSDKAGTGTEAF
>TRBJ1-1|TRBV18|TRBD1
ASLVGTGRFEAF
>TRBJ2-1|TRBV5-4|TRBD1
ASSQRQGAFNEQF
>TRBJ1-6|TRBV5-1|.
ASSPVVGEGSPLH
>TRBJ2-4|TRBV7-2|.
ASSLFSGENIQY
>TRBJ1-1|TRBV4-3|.
ASRPTDGGWTEAF
>TRBJ2-7|TRBV9|TRBD1
ASSVGGQGAYEQY
>TRBJ2-1|TRBV27|.
ASSLFARGNEQF
>TRBJ1-2|TRBV6-5|.
AARGGATGYT
>TRBJ1-4|TRBV19|TRBD1
ASFDRATNEKLF
>TRBJ1-6|TRBV7-2|TRBD1
ASRRGTGTNSPLH
>TRBJ1-6|TRBV3-1/TRBV3-2|TRBD1
ASSQRVGAGGRSPLH
>TRBJ1-1|TRBV6-1|.
ASSVNLYGIGDTEAF
>TRBJ2-7|TRBV25-1|TRBD1
ASSDVGTGGYEQY
>TRBJ1-6|TRBV28|TRBD1
ASSPGQGDSPLH
>TRBJ2-7|TRBV15|TRBD1
ATGPGQSYEQY
>TRBJ2-7|TRBV5-6|.
ASSLGLISYSYEQY
>TRBJ1-1|TRBV6-4|.
ASSDEQGTEAF
>TRBJ1-3|TRBV5-1|.
ASSNQGDRGNTIY
>TRBJ1-2|TRBV6-2/TRBV6-3|.
ASSYSARGNGYT
>TRBJ1-4|TRBV4-1|TRBD1
ASSQIRQGWGNEKLF
>TRBJ1-6|TRBV19|.
ASSPEGLSPLH
>TRBJ1-4|TRBV30|TRBD1
AWSRDREKLF
>TRBJ1-2|TRBV4-3|.
ASSPQAGGDYGYT
>TRBJ2-7|TRBV15|TRBD1
ATSRGPGQGLYEQY
>TRBJ2-5|TRBV2|.
ASAPGVQETQY
>TRBJ2-1|TRBV30|TRBD2
AWRSGLAYEQF
>TRBJ1-2|TRBV3-1/TRBV3-2|TRBD1
ASSLEQGHYGYT
>TRBJ2-5|TRBV19|TRBD1
ASSLDREETQY
>TRBJ2-1|TRBV4-3|TRBD1
ASSQGPGTGLMGEQF
>TRBJ2-5|TRBV11-3|TRBD2
ASSPAGAQQTQY
>TRBJ2-7|TRBV10-2|.
ASKQGSPYEQY
>TRBJ2-6|TRBV5-4|.
ASSFLGEANVLT
>TRBJ1-4|TRBV6-1|TRBD1
ASSDRGRRDEKLF
>TRBJ1-4|TRBV19|.
ASTLATNEKLF
>TRBJ1-2|TRBV4-2|.
ASSQAQQGSYGYT
>TRBJ1-4|TRBV6-5|TRBD1
ASTRTGGSEKLF
>TRBJ2-7|TRBV11-1|.
ASSPRQLGVHEQY
>TRBJ1-1|TRBV6-2/TRBV6-3|TRBD1
ASSYDRGSMNTEAF
>TRBJ2-3|TRBV3-1/TRBV3-2|.
ASSLSGTPYTQY
>TRBJ2-7|TRBV7-9|TRBD1
ASSTGQGKQY
>TRBJ1-2|TRBV7-9|TRBD1
ASSLEEGQYYGYT
>TRBJ1-1|TRBV18|TRBD1
ASSPQTGGPTVNTEAF
>TRBJ2-3|TRBV27|.
ASSLAGANTQY